This record covers a single T cell receptor (beta chain). This sample was taken from a study of blood T cell repertoires in COVID-19. CDR1 and CDR2 (germline): LNHDA, SQIVND (reference sequence). The CDR3 is made up of 16 amino acids. Trimming at V came to 5 bases and at J to 3 bases, leaving 13 bases not matched to a gene. Authors' methods: Amplification of reference gene primers was used by the study to estimate nucleated cell counts. Generated by immunoSEQ multiplex PCR, the TCRdb table keeps only in-frame clones and is missing some. The DNA was the basis for D and trimming; V, J and clone size are from that table. Counted here are 200,000 to 250,000 clones, 88% occurring once; the ten biggest clones make up 2.7%.

The chain combines TRBV19 with TRBJ2-7, with 7 bases matching TRBD1. The sequence was collected from a woman aged 60-70 years with acute or convalescent COVID-19. The sequencing input was peripheral blood. The CDR3 is CASSPRGSRHSYEQYF. The CDR3 DNA sequence: TGTGCCAGTAGTCCCAGGGGGTCGAGACATAGCTACGAGCAGTACTTC.